What follows are 18 T cell receptor beta chains derived from one specimen sequenced in a study of tumor-infiltrating lymphocytes in localized non-small cell lung cancer. Libraries were prepared by immunoSEQ multiplex PCR; TCRdb keeps only in-frame clonotypes and omits some of them. The sample records 3,000 to 4,500 clones, roughly three fifths being singletons. The sequenced material came from uninvolved lung tissue not adjacent to the tumor. These receptor sequences come from a human donor with non-small cell lung cancer.

The V and J genes are TRBV19 and TRBJ2-4; a weak D match, TRBD1 (6 bases). Germline V gene lookup returns CDR1 LNHDA and CDR2 SQIVND (reference sequence). V was shortened by 5 bases and J by 8 bases, with 16 bases between the two germline ends. CDR3 length: 14 amino acids. In DNA form, the CDR3 reads TGTGCCAGTAGTCCTCCAGGGGCGTTATACATTCAGTACTTC. Protein: CASSPPGALYIQYF. Drawing the rest from reference TRBV19 and TRBJ2-4, the complete variable domain is DGGITQSPKYLFRKEGQNVTLSCEQNLNHDAMYWYRQDPGQGLRLIYYSQIVNDFQKGDIAEGYSVSREKKESFPLTVTSAQKNPTAFYLCASSPPGALYIQYFGAGTRLSVL.

V is TRBV2 and J is TRBJ2-7; D may be TRBD2 (6 bases). V lost 9 bases to trimming and J lost 2 bases, with 14 bases between them. Germline values: CDR1 SNHLY, CDR2 FYNNEI. The CDR3 runs to 13 residues. The CDR3 DNA reads TGTGCCAGTGGAGGGGATTCCGCCTACGAGCAGTACTTC. Translating gives CASGGDSAYEQYF.

This clone has just a few counts. V is TRBV7-9 and J is TRBJ1-1; D not resolved. V was cut by 0 bases and J by 1 base, with 6 bases left in between. Germline CDR1 and CDR2: SEHNR and FQNEAQ (reference sequence). The CDR3 extends over 14 amino acids. The CDR3 DNA reads as TGTGCCAGCAGCTTAGCTGCGGCGAACACTGAAGCTTTCTTT. Translated, it gives CASSLAAANTEAFF.

The rearrangement joins TRBV29-1 to TRBJ2-1, with 7 bases fitting TRBD1. Germline V gene data show CDR1 as SQVTM and CDR2 as ANQGSEA. Trimming removed 5 bases from V and 7 bases from J; junction bases left unmatched: 8. This CDR3 is 13 amino acids long. CDR3 protein: CSVLGGWGNEQFF. For the CDR3, the DNA is TGCAGCGTTTTAGGGGGCTGGGGGAATGAGCAGTTCTTC.

This chain joins TRBV10-3 and TRBJ2-6, with D perhaps given as TRBD1 or TRBD2 (5 bases each). V was clipped by 7 bases and J by 2 bases, with 15 bases between them. CDR1 and CDR2 (germline): ENHRY, SYGVKD. This CDR3 region has 16 residues. The CDR3 region is CAINKGPSAGANVLTF. CDR3 coding DNA: TGTGCCATCAACAAGGGACCTTCGGCTGGGGCCAACGTCCTGACTTTC.

Relative to its sample, this clone is medium-sized. The chain has TRBV10-1 and TRBJ1-6; a weak D match, TRBD1 (5 bases). V was pared by 4 bases and J by 0 bases, with 16 bases between. The germline V gene encodes CDR1 WNHNN and CDR2 SYGVQD (reference sequence). The length of the CDR3 is 18 residues. The DNA of the CDR3 is TGCGCCAGCAGTGTCAGCAGGGAGTCAAGCTCCTATAATTCACCCCTCCACTTT. Translated: CASSVSRESSSYNSPLHF.

The rearrangement uses TRBV19 and TRBJ2-3, with no clear D. Per germline, CDR1 LNHDA and CDR2 SQIVND (reference sequence). Trimming removed 4 bases from V and 0 bases from J, with 8 bases in between. The length of the CDR3 is 14 residues. The chain's CDR3 is CASSTSTSTDTQYF. In DNA form, the CDR3 reads TGTGCCAGTAGTACCTCGACTAGCACAGATACGCAGTATTTT.

J is TRBJ1-4 and V is TRBV4-3; a possible D gene is TRBD1 (5 bases). CDR3 length: 15 amino acids. Between the trimmed V and J ends, which lost 0 bases and 4 bases, there was a span of 9 bases. Germline V gene sequence: CDR1 LGHNA, CDR2 YSLEER. DNA for the CDR3: TGCGCCAGCAGCCAAGAAAATAGGGGTAATGAAAAACTGTTTTTT. Residues: CASSQENRGNEKLFF.

The chain is built from TRBV4-1 and TRBJ2-5; 10 bases are a match to TRBD2. CDR1 MGHRA and CDR2 YSYEKL come from the germline V gene. J lost 3 bases, V lost 4 bases, and 8 bases had no gene match. The length of the CDR3 is 16 residues. The chain's CDR3 is CASSPYPGTSEETQYF. The CDR3 DNA sequence: TGCGCCAGCAGCCCCTACCCCGGGACTAGCGAAGAGACCCAGTACTTC.

V is TRBV12-5 and J is TRBJ2-1; D is unclear. CDR3 length equals 13 residues. Deletions cut 5 bases from V and 0 bases from J, with 5 bases between. Germline CDR1 and CDR2: LGHNT and FRNRAP. The CDR3 protein is CASGRSSYNEQFF. CDR3 sequence (DNA): TGTGCTAGTGGTCGAAGCTCCTACAATGAGCAGTTCTTC.

V is TRBV30 and J is TRBJ1-1; 7 nucleotides line up with TRBD1. The CDR3 extends over 14 amino acids. Germline lookup yields CDR1 GTSNPN and CDR2 SVGIG (reference sequence). Trimming took 3 bases from V and 1 from J; bases not matched to a gene: 5. The chain's CDR3 is CAWRLDRANTEAFF. The CDR3 nucleotides read TGTGCCTGGAGGCTAGACAGGGCGAACACTGAAGCTTTCTTT.

The chain uses TRBV9 and TRBJ2-5; TRBD2 matches 11 bases. The CDR3 runs 17 residues. Germline trimming cut 0 bases from V and 5 bases from J; bases unmatched to any gene: 9. The germline CDR1 and CDR2 sequences are SGDLS and YYNGEE. The CDR3 loop reads CASSVGGSGGASETQYF. As DNA, the CDR3 is TGTGCCAGCAGCGTAGGAGGTAGCGGGGGGGCATCCGAGACCCAGTACTTC.

This clone was counted between two and nine times. The chain joins TRBV6-5 to TRBJ1-5; 7 bases are a match to TRBD1. V was pared by 6 bases and J by 2 bases, with 4 bases of the junction left unmatched. This CDR3 spans 14 amino acids. From germline, CDR1 is MNHEY and CDR2 SVGAGI. In nucleotides, the CDR3 is TGTGCCAGCAGACGGACAGGTCGCAATCAGCCCCAGCATTTT. As protein: CASRRTGRNQPQHF.

This clone showed up just a few times. The chain uses TRBV5-1 and TRBJ2-7, with unresolved D. V was trimmed by 0 bases and J by 6 bases, leaving 16 bases between them. This CDR3 spans 15 amino acids. Germline V gene data show CDR1 as SGHRS and CDR2 as YFSETQ. CDR3 sequence reads: CASSLGSYTVSEQYF. Here the CDR3 DNA reads TGCGCCAGCAGCTTGGGGTCTTACACGGTGTCCGAGCAGTACTTC.

The chain employs TRBV19 and TRBJ2-2; 8 bases are shared with TRBD1. The junction had 7 bases not matched to a gene; V was cut back by 5 bases and J by 2 bases. The CDR3 runs 16 residues. CDR1 LNHDA and CDR2 SQIVND come from the germline V gene (reference sequence). Here the CDR3 reads CASSPTGALNTGELFF. CDR3 in DNA: TGTGCCAGTAGTCCGACAGGGGCGCTAAACACCGGGGAGCTGTTTTTT.

This sequence joins TRBV7-2 and TRBJ1-2; D gene uncertain. Trimming stripped 0 bases from V and 2 bases from J, with 13 bases between. From germline, CDR1 is SGHTA and CDR2 FQGNSA. The CDR3 consists of 16 residues. Here the CDR3 reads CASSLAPGGLNYGYTF. CDR3 DNA sequence: TGTGCCAGCAGCTTAGCTCCCGGCGGATTAAACTATGGCTACACCTTC.

The chain links TRBV28 to TRBJ2-7; D remains unclear. V lost 3 bases and J lost 2, with 5 bases in between. Germline CDR1 reads MDHEN; CDR2 reads SYDVKM. This CDR3 comprises 12 residues. CDR3 in amino acids: CASSLVPYEQYF. The CDR3 DNA is TGTGCCAGCAGTTTGGTTCCCTACGAGCAGTACTTC.

The V call is TRBV5-8, the J call TRBJ1-4; TRBD1 aligns across 7 bases. This CDR3 is 14 amino acids long. V trimming: 4 bases; J trimming: 4 bases; junction bases outside the gene matches: 4. The germline V gene has CDR1 SGHTS and CDR2 YDEGEE. CDR3 amino acids: CASSRGQLNEKLFF. The CDR3 nucleotides are TGTGCCAGCAGCAGGGGACAGCTTAATGAAAAACTGTTTTTT.